Listed below are T cell receptor beta chains from one sample, sequenced in a study of vaccination and CD4 T cells after COVID-19. Using its own MiXCR run on the PCR reads, TCRdb lists one record per CDR3 protein. The data hold roughly 16,000 distinct CDR3 sequences, with around 46% observed a single time. These receptors have no known antigen. Sequencing used CD4+ T cells from blood, cultured in vitro. The receptor source for this set is a human donor who had recovered from COVID-19. Both conserved end residues are part of each CDR3. A clone size is listed for some rows: how often the clone was seen (once, few, many), or a class if it is expanded.

V: TRBV7-2
J: TRBJ1-6
size: .
CDR3: CANVQGAESPLHF

V: TRBV19
J: TRBJ1-6
size: .
CDR3: CASSIDRVSPLHF

V: TRBV6-1
J: TRBJ2-7
size: .
CDR3: CASRVDRGGYEQYF

V: TRBV7-8
J: TRBJ1-1
size: few
CDR3: CASSRRGLEAFF

V: TRBV18
J: TRBJ1-1
size: .
CDR3: CASSFLTENTEAFF

V: TRBV15
J: TRBJ2-4
size: .
CDR3: CATRSERGEGNIQYF

V: TRBV27
J: TRBJ2-5
size: .
CDR3: CASSLGLANGETQYF

V: TRBV24-1
J: TRBJ2-3
size: .
CDR3: CATRTSSGGEPDTQYF

V: TRBV5-1
J: TRBJ2-2
size: .
CDR3: CASSLLGDRGAGELFF

V: TRBV30
J: TRBJ1-1
size: once
CDR3: CAWSVQSNTEAFF

V: TRBV28
J: TRBJ2-7
size: .
CDR3: CASSPGTSGSYEQYF

V: TRBV19
J: TRBJ2-3
size: .
CDR3: CASSMRPGDTQYF

V: TRBV2
J: TRBJ1-2
size: .
CDR3: CASSTGPRYGYTF

V: TRBV5-4
J: TRBJ2-1
size: few
CDR3: CASSSRTGVDYNEQFF

V: TRBV10-2
J: TRBJ2-7
size: .
CDR3: CASSETPDRATYEQYF

V: TRBV20-1
J: TRBJ2-7
size: .
CDR3: CSARAGTYEQYF

V: TRBV6-2/TRBV6-3
J: TRBJ1-2
size: .
CDR3: CASSPRGLGGYTF

V: TRBV7-9
J: TRBJ2-2
size: once
CDR3: CASSPWTSLNTGELFF

V: TRBV6-1
J: TRBJ1-1
size: few
CDR3: CASSAQGRVTEAFF

V: TRBV10-3
J: TRBJ2-5
size: .
CDR3: CASSYSRETQYF

V: TRBV2
J: TRBJ1-5
size: .
CDR3: CASRVDRNQPQHF

V: TRBV7-3
J: TRBJ2-3
size: once
CDR3: CASSLSVRDFTDTQYF

V: TRBV28
J: TRBJ2-3
size: .
CDR3: CASSSRQGTQYF

V: TRBV28
J: TRBJ2-5
size: .
CDR3: CASSSGKTQYF

V: TRBV11-3
J: TRBJ2-3
size: .
CDR3: CASSDDTDTQYF

V: TRBV7-2
J: TRBJ1-5
size: .
CDR3: CASSLISVNQPQHF

V: TRBV3-1
J: TRBJ2-5
size: few
CDR3: CASSQTGGWETQYF

V: TRBV2
J: TRBJ2-3
size: .
CDR3: CASGAISAGDTQYF

V: TRBV28
J: TRBJ1-5
size: .
CDR3: CASSQGWDQPQHF

V: TRBV12-3/TRBV12-4
J: TRBJ2-3
size: .
CDR3: CASSISGRGKPDTQYF

V: TRBV19
J: TRBJ1-1
size: .
CDR3: CASSMRGTGVTEAFF

V: TRBV19
J: TRBJ2-3
size: .
CDR3: CASTGQGKTDTQYF

V: TRBV27
J: TRBJ1-5
size: few
CDR3: CASSFQGRSNQPQHF

V: TRBV20-1
J: TRBJ1-6
size: few
CDR3: CSARRTVSYRENSPLHF

V: TRBV6-1
J: TRBJ1-1
size: .
CDR3: CASSDIGGRNTEAFF

V: TRBV28
J: TRBJ1-2
size: large
CDR3: CASREGQQYGYTF

V: TRBV20-1
J: TRBJ2-1
size: .
CDR3: CSARDPRGRADWQFF

V: TRBV20-1
J: TRBJ2-1
size: few
CDR3: CSARRTGIYNEQFF

V: TRBV27
J: TRBJ2-7
size: .
CDR3: CASSLRGGGEQYF

V: TRBV18
J: TRBJ1-2
size: once
CDR3: CASSQNGKENSYTF

V: TRBV10-1
J: TRBJ2-1
size: .
CDR3: CASSESTSGSTPFF

V: TRBV7-8
J: TRBJ2-7
size: .
CDR3: CASSLEDPRREQYF

V: TRBV19
J: TRBJ1-6
size: .
CDR3: CASSILTGNNSPLHF

V: TRBV5-1
J: TRBJ1-2
size: .
CDR3: CASSLGGNYGYTF

V: TRBV6-1
J: TRBJ1-2
size: few
CDR3: CASRRGDYGYTF

V: TRBV2
J: TRBJ1-5
size: once
CDR3: CASSAGVGGQPQHF

V: TRBV5-1
J: TRBJ1-6
size: .
CDR3: CASRPIYRGINSPLHF

V: TRBV20-1
J: TRBJ1-6
size: few
CDR3: CSAREGGTGDSPLHF

V: TRBV5-1
J: TRBJ2-7
size: .
CDR3: CASSSGTVVYEQYF

V: TRBV7-2
J: TRBJ1-6
size: once
CDR3: CASSQESPGALHF

V: TRBV11-2
J: TRBJ2-3
size: .
CDR3: CASSPQGLAGADTQYF